This TCR beta chain was documented in a study of blood T cell repertoires in COVID-19 (dated by TCRdb to about 2020). As for the study more broadly: The collaborator samples originated in the United States, Italy and Spain and spanned the acute and convalescent phases of COVID-19. The prospective study material was composed of cDNA or gDNA derived from T cells, B-cell-depleted T cells, or PBMCs. Subjects who had been exposed to COVID-19, were actively infected with it, or had recovered from it provided the deeply sampled blood TCRbeta repertoires that made up the dataset. The repertoires were released in a freely available public database intended as a resource for research on the immune response to SARS-CoV-2. Samples came from the ongoing ImmuneRACE study (first 160 participants) plus 1,254 subjects from 6 global collaborators. Sample metadata almost always included a de-identified subject ID, COVID-19 status, age in years and sex. Where available, HLA class I and class II types were obtained from metadata supplied by the sample provider rather than from assay-based typing. Study-wide findings and limitations: The quantity of clinical and demographic metadata differed by source and by participant and was supplied without curation.

CDR1 and CDR2 are read off the germline V gene (reference sequence) as LGHDT and YNNKEL. V and J are trimmed by 4 bases and 5 bases, and the gene matches miss 12 bases of the junction. From its cysteine to its phenylalanine, the CDR3 spans 16 amino acids. Kept here is only the CDR3 DNA, which spans 48 bases and is read in frame from base 1. TCRbeta CDR3 regions were amplified from genomic DNA by means of the immunoSEQ Assay, a bias-controlled multiplex PCR. The paper's processing steps were these. The number of nucleated cells in each sample was estimated by amplification of reference gene primers within the assay. To quantify the absolute abundance of each unique TCRbeta CDR3 rearrangement, sequence reads were collapsed and filtered. For each sample, productive Simpson clonality was calculated as the square root of Simpson's diversity index across productive rearrangements. The table comes from immuneACCESS by way of TCRdb, which keeps in-frame sequences with V and J called. Part of the clones is missing from these tables; in studies checked, under half for an unresolved V gene and the rest for unknown reasons. The V and J calls and the clone size are those of that table, but D and trimming were determined from the DNA. This sample gives about 110,000 clones in total; about 72% of them show up just once. 6% to 8.5% of the sample rests with the top ten.

Collaborating institutions collected whole blood in K2EDTA tubes following their own protocols. For TCRbeta analysis, collaborators shipped samples in one of three forms: frozen whole blood, isolated PBMCs, or DNA extracted from either of those sample types. Notes on this clone: What this receptor recognizes is not known. No much larger clone is present one base from it, and per-base qualities are unavailable.

The chain employs TRBV3-1 (or the pseudogene TRBV3-2) and TRBJ1-2, with TRBD1 identical over 8 junction bases. The specimen sequenced was peripheral blood. The TCR comes from a woman aged 60-70 years with acute or convalescent COVID-19. The CDR3 here reads CASSLTPGQENYGYTF. The DNA reads as follows: TGTGCCAGCAGCCTAACTCCGGGACAGGAAAATTATGGCTACACCTTC.